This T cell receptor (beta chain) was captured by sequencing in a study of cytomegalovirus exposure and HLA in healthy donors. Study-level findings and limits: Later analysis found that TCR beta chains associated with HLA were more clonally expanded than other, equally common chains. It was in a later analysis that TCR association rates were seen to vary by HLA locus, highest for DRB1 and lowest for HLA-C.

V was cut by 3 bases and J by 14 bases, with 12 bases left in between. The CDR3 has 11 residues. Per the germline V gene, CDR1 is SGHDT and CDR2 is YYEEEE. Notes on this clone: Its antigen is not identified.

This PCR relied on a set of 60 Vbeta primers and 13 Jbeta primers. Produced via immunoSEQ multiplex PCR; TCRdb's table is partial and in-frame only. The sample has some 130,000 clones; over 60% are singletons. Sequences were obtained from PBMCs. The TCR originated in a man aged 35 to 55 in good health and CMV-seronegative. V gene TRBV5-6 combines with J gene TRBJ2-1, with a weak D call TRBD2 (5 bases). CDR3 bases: TGTGCCAGCAGCTCGGCCGGGAAGGAGTTCTTC. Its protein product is CASSSAGKEFF. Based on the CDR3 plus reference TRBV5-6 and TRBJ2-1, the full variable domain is DAGVTQSPTHLIKTRGQQVTLRCSPKSGHDTVSWYQQALGQGPQFIFQYYEEEERQRGNFPDRFSGHQFPNYSSELNVNALLLGDSALYLCASSSAGKEFFGPGTRLTVL.